The entry below gives a single T cell receptor beta chain sequence along with its context. The sample originates from a study of blood T cells in healthy people across ages. Primed by a sample-barcoded 5' primer and a J-beta primer mix, a second PCR proceeded for about 6 to 11 cycles. TCRdb redid the calling of the 5' RACE reads with MiXCR, one entry per CDR3 protein. The data show about 1.8 million distinct CDR3 sequences, with around 48% seen just once and over 2% held by the top ten. CDR3 size: 16 residues. The germline gives CDR1 SGHTA, CDR2 FQGNSA. The chain carries TRBV7-2 and TRBJ2-4; D possibly matches TRBD1 or TRBD2 (6 bases each). The J call may be incorrect, as the DNA end agrees better with TRBJ2-5. Sample: blood. The TCR sequence derives from a woman aged 40 to 49 in good health. CDR3 amino acids: CASSLALNVGGETQYF. The CDR3 nucleotides are TGTGCCAGCAGCTTAGCGCTAAATGTAGGGGGGGAGACCCAGTACTTC.